The 12 T cell receptor beta chains below were found in one sample sequenced in a study of beta chain features in type 1 diabetes. Study results and limitations: All four CD4+ subsets from Type 1 diabetes patients carried moderately but significantly shorter TCRB CDR3s.

Sequenced material consisted of expressed TCRB transcripts (all of the isolated RNA was reverse transcribed). The assay was immunoSEQ multiplex PCR, and TCRdb's table has in-frame clones only and misses some. The table includes hundreds of thousands of clones, about an eighth detected once. The antigens for these receptors are not known. Sequenced input: naive CD4+ T cells from blood. These receptors were collected from a man between 18 and 29 years old with type 1 diabetes.

The V and J genes are TRBV7-9 and TRBJ2-3; 7 bases fit TRBD1. The CDR3 is 17 residues long. V shed 1 base, J shed 2 bases, and the junction held 9 bases outside the gene matches. Germline V lookup: CDR1 SEHNR, CDR2 FQNEAQ (reference sequence). CDR3 DNA: TGTGCCAGCAGCTTAGAATACAGGGGAAAGAACACAGATACGCAGTATTTT. It yields the protein CASSLEYRGKNTDTQYF.

The chain links TRBV5-4 to TRBJ2-5; weak D call: TRBD1 (5 bases). Trimming removed 2 bases at V and 4 bases at J, with 12 bases between. The germline CDR1 and CDR2 sequences are SGHNT and YYREEE (reference sequence). The CDR3 is 14 amino acids. CDR3 sequence: CASSFGAGPETQYF. In DNA, the CDR3 is TGTGCCAGCAGCTTTGGGGCAGGGCCAGAGACCCAGTACTTC.

This clone came up a few times. Different DNA sequences within this sample yield the same CDR3. This chain joins TRBV30 and TRBJ1-1; D is uncertain. Trimming pared 0 bases from V and 0 bases from J, leaving 5 bases between. This CDR3 contains 13 residues. From germline, CDR1 is GTSNPN and CDR2 SVGIG (reference sequence). This CDR3 reads CAWSVLMNTEAFF. DNA of the CDR3: TGTGCCTGGAGTGTCTTGATGAACACTGAAGCTTTCTTT.

This chain joins TRBV30 and TRBJ2-7, with TRBD1 matching over 9 bases. CDR1 and CDR2 (germline): GTSNPN, SVGIG (reference sequence). Unmatched junction bases numbered 10, after V lost 4 bases and J lost 9 bases. The CDR3 has 13 amino acids. The CDR3: CAWTGDRVLGQYF. The CDR3 bases are TGTGCCTGGACTGGGGACAGGGTCTTAGGGCAGTACTTC.

This clone turned up a few times. This rearrangement joins TRBV6-1 to TRBJ1-5; maybe TRBD1 (5 bases). Germline-derived CDR1 and CDR2 are MNHNS and SASEGT. Trimming shortened V by 2 bases and J by 7 bases, and 12 bases separated the two germline ends. The CDR3 consists of 14 residues. CDR3 loop: CASSERTGGQPQHF. The CDR3 DNA sequence: TGTGCCAGCAGTGAACGTACTGGGGGGCAGCCCCAGCATTTT.

A few counts support this clone. This chain uses TRBV5-5 with TRBJ2-7; D assignment may be TRBD1 or TRBD2 (5 bases each). This CDR3 has 15 amino acids. CDR1 SGHKS and CDR2 YYEKEE come from the germline V gene (reference sequence). V gave up 5 bases and J gave up 3 bases, with 18 bases separating them. CDR3 amino acids: CASRTAGTENYEQYF. The CDR3 DNA follows: TGTGCCAGCAGGACGGCTGGGACGGAGAACTACGAGCAGTACTTC.

The chain is built from TRBV5-1 and TRBJ1-5; no clear D. V lost 0 bases and J 0 bases, leaving 7 bases between the germline ends. Looked up from germline, CDR1 is SGHRS and CDR2 is YFSETQ. This CDR3 has 15 amino acids. Here the CDR3 reads CASSLGVDSNQPQHF. The DNA for the CDR3 is TGCGCCAGCAGCTTGGGCGTGGATAGCAATCAGCCCCAGCATTTT.

The chain couples TRBV5-1 to TRBJ2-7, with 8 bases matching TRBD1. This CDR3 is built from 16 residues. V was pared by 5 bases and J by 5 bases, with 15 bases of the junction left unmatched. Per germline, CDR1 SGHRS and CDR2 YFSETQ. The CDR3 is CASRSTPDRVPNEQYF. CDR3 DNA: TGCGCCAGCAGGTCTACCCCGGACAGGGTCCCGAACGAGCAGTACTTC.

This clone appeared a few times. The chain links TRBV2 to TRBJ2-7; D possibly matches TRBD1 or TRBD2 (5 bases each). This CDR3 has 13 amino acids. The V gene's germline CDR1 is SNHLY and CDR2 FYNNEI. Trimming shortened V by 6 bases and J by 2 bases, and 11 bases separated the two germline ends. The CDR3 reads CASSRDGTYEQYF. The CDR3 DNA reads as TGTGCCAGCAGCAGGGACGGGACCTACGAGCAGTACTTC. Based on the CDR3 plus reference TRBV2 and TRBJ2-7, the full variable domain is EPEVTQTPSHQVTQMGQEVILRCVPISNHLYFYWYRQILGQKVEFLVSFYNNEISEKSEIFDDQFSVERPDGSNFTLKIRSTKLEDSAMYFCASSRDGTYEQYFGPGTRLTVT.

Only one count was recorded for this clone. This sequence joins TRBV5-1 and TRBJ2-1; D is uncertain. Germline CDR1 reads SGHRS; CDR2 reads YFSETQ. This CDR3 is 14 amino acids long. The germline V and J ends were trimmed by 6 bases and 7 bases, with 17 bases remaining between them. The CDR3 nucleotides read TGCGCCAGCAACGACTTAAGTCTGTTGAATGAGCAGTTCTTC. Its translation: CASNDLSLLNEQFF. Using reference TRBV5-1 and TRBJ2-1 for the parts outside the CDR3, the full variable domain is KAGVTQTPRYLIKTRGQQVTLSCSPISGHRSVSWYQQTPGQGLQFLFEYFSETQRNKGNFPGRFSGRQFSNSRSEMNVSTLELGDSALYLCASNDLSLLNEQFFGPGTRLTVL.

The CDR3 region has the DNA TGTGCCAGTAGCGCTACCGGGACAGGGATGGATACGCAGTATTTT. This sequence encodes CASSATGTGMDTQYF. The V call is TRBV19, the J call TRBJ2-3; 9 bases agree with TRBD1. The J segment lost 6 bases and the V segment lost 6 bases, leaving 10 bases of the junction unmatched. Looked up from germline, CDR1 is LNHDA and CDR2 is SQIVND (reference sequence). This CDR3 spans 15 amino acids.

There are a few counts of this clone. The V gene is TRBV18, the J gene TRBJ1-3; D is unclear. V lost 4 bases, J lost 0 bases, and 10 bases lay in between. The germline gives CDR1 KGHSH, CDR2 LQKENI. This CDR3 contains 15 residues. The CDR3 nucleotides are TGTGCCAGCTCACTGGGTCCGAGCTCTGGAAACACCATATATTTT. This sequence encodes CASSLGPSSGNTIYF.